What follows describes a single T cell receptor (beta chain). The data were taken from a study of blood T cell repertoires in COVID-19. Across the whole study: Spain, Italy and the United States supplied samples that represented acute and convalescent COVID-19.

Only in-frame clones appear in the TCRdb table, and some are missing; sequencing was by immunoSEQ multiplex PCR. This repertoire shows about 250,000 clones, about 80% found once; its top ten account for approximately 9.1%. V was shortened by 5 bases and J by 5 bases, with 15 bases between the two germline ends. The CDR3 contains 14 residues. Germline CDR1 LNHDA, CDR2 SQIVND (reference sequence). This sequence was found in an elderly man with acute or convalescent COVID-19. V usage is TRBV19 and J usage is TRBJ1-2; tentatively, D is TRBD1 (6 bases). The sample consisted of peripheral blood. In nucleotides, the CDR3 is TGTGCCAGTAGTCCCGGACAGAGAAGGTATGGCTACACCTTC. It codes for CASSPGQRRYGYTF.